The sample holds one count of the clone carrying this T cell receptor (beta chain). The CDR3 consists of 17 residues. Germline V gives CDR1 LGHDT, CDR2 YNNKEL (reference sequence). V lost 2 bases and J lost 1; bases outside the gene matches: 3. These data are taken from a study of blood T cell repertoires in COVID-19. Overall study context: Both acute and convalescent COVID-19 samples were obtained from the United States, Italy and Spain. The analysed material was cDNA or gDNA that came from T cells, B-cell-depleted T cells, or PBMCs.

In the source study's methods: Scientists estimated how many nucleated cells there were by amplifying reference gene primers. The protocol was immunoSEQ multiplex PCR, while the TCRdb copy is restricted to in-frame clones and leaves out a portion. From that table come the V and J calls and clone size; the DNA was used to work out D and trimming. The sample includes 300,000 to 400,000 clones, 80% to 90% of them seen just once. The receptor was derived from a woman aged 60-75 years with COVID-19, enrolled during active disease. V usage is TRBV3-1 (or the pseudogene TRBV3-2) and J usage is TRBJ2-3, with TRBD2 matching over 13 bases. Source material: peripheral blood. The CDR3 spells CASSQWGTSGGTDTQYF. CDR3 DNA: TGTGCCAGCAGCCAATGGGGGACTAGCGGGGGCACAGATACGCAGTATTTT.